The 12 T cell receptor beta chains below come from one sample, sequenced in a study of T cell responses to AZD1222 COVID-19 vaccine. Sequencing used immunoSEQ multiplex PCR; TCRdb keeps in-frame clones, though not all of them. This sample carries some 200,000 clones, 92% of them seen once, and the ten largest clones take more than 9%. Sample: peripheral blood, taken on day 0 of AZD1222 vaccination. These receptor sequences come from an adult in good health.

V is TRBV9 and J is TRBJ1-6, with D perhaps TRBD1 (6 bases). Germline-derived CDR1 and CDR2 are SGDLS and YYNGEE. This CDR3 has 13 amino acids. V lost 3 bases and J lost 7, with 8 bases in between. CDR3 protein: CASSEGGNSPLHF. CDR3 DNA sequence: TGTGCCAGCAGCGAGGGGGGGAATTCACCCCTCCACTTT.

The gene calls are TRBV2 and TRBJ1-1, with TRBD1 as a possible D gene (5 bases). CDR1 is SNHLY, CDR2 FYNNEI, per germline. V lost 11 bases, J lost 1 base, and 14 bases lay in between. This CDR3 spans 13 amino acids. The CDR3 reads CAPPRQKNTEAFF. The DNA for the CDR3 is TGTGCCCCTCCGAGACAGAAGAACACTGAAGCTTTCTTT.

The rearrangement links TRBV27 to TRBJ1-2; D unclear. Germline loops: CDR1 MNHEY, CDR2 SMNVEV (reference sequence). V shed 3 bases and J shed 0 bases, with 8 bases lying between them. The CDR3 length is 14 residues. CDR3 DNA sequence: TGTGCCAGCAGTTTTGGGCAGACTAACTATGGCTACACCTTC. As protein: CASSFGQTNYGYTF.

The chain couples TRBV7-2 to TRBJ2-7, with TRBD2 as a possible D gene (6 bases). Between the trimmed V and J ends, which lost 5 bases and 3 bases, there was a span of 11 bases. Germline V lookup: CDR1 SGHTA, CDR2 FQGNSA. The CDR3 length is 13 residues. The CDR3, as DNA: TGTGCCAGCAGCCCGGACTATTTCTACGAGCAGTACTTC. This translates into CASSPDYFYEQYF.

This chain connects TRBV2 to TRBJ1-3; possibly TRBD1 for D (5 bases). CDR1 is SNHLY, CDR2 FYNNEI, per germline. There are 13 residues in the CDR3. The V and J ends lost 7 bases and 2 bases respectively, with 9 bases between them. DNA for the CDR3: TGTGCCAGCAAGGGGATTCCTGGAAACACCATATATTTT. This translates into CASKGIPGNTIYF. Full variable domain (rest looked up from reference TRBV2 and TRBJ1-3): EPEVTQTPSHQVTQMGQEVILRCVPISNHLYFYWYRQILGQKVEFLVSFYNNEISEKSEIFDDQFSVERPDGSNFTLKIRSTKLEDSAMYFCASKGIPGNTIYFGEGSWLTVV.

The chain uses TRBV5-8 and TRBJ2-7; D gene uncertain. With 4 bases removed from V and 0 bases from J, the gap between germline ends came to 5 bases. The CDR3 covers 12 residues. CDR1 SGHTS and CDR2 YDEGEE come from the germline V gene. Here the CDR3 reads CASSPSSYEQYF. CDR3 DNA sequence: TGTGCCAGCAGCCCTAGCTCCTACGAGCAGTACTTC.

V gene TRBV9 combines with J gene TRBJ2-1; 14 positions match TRBD2. The CDR3 sequence is 16 residues long. V shed 2 bases and J 8 bases; nucleotides not matched to a gene: 6. CDR1 is SGDLS and CDR2 is YYNGEE in the germline V gene. Here the CDR3 DNA reads TGTGCCAGCAGCGTGACTAGCGGGAGGGCTTACCATGAGCAGTTCTTC. Protein sequence: CASSVTSGRAYHEQFF.

The chain has TRBV2 and TRBJ1-2; tentatively, D is TRBD1 (6 bases). The V end lost 3 bases, the J end lost 3 bases, and 11 bases lay between the germline ends. Looked up from germline, CDR1 is SNHLY and CDR2 is FYNNEI. The CDR3 is 14 residues long. CDR3 sequence reads: CASSESGADYGYTF. The DNA for the CDR3 is TGTGCCAGCAGTGAGTCGGGGGCGGACTATGGCTACACCTTC.

Here the CDR3 reads CASSYPSYEQYF. Here the CDR3 DNA reads TGTGCCAGCAGCTACCCGAGCTACGAGCAGTACTTC. The chain is built from TRBV5-5 and TRBJ2-7; D unresolved. The CDR3 runs to 12 residues. Germline loops: CDR1 SGHKS, CDR2 YYEKEE (reference sequence). Trimming took 3 bases from V and 3 from J, leaving 7 bases between them.

This clone was detected only once. The chain carries TRBV27 and TRBJ1-5; 8 bases map to TRBD1. V lost 6 bases and J lost 3; bases outside the gene matches: 7. CDR1 and CDR2 (germline): MNHEY, SMNVEV (reference sequence). The CDR3 spans 15 residues. CDR3 sequence reads: CASRYGQGDNQPQHF. CDR3 in DNA: TGTGCCAGCAGATACGGACAGGGCGACAATCAGCCCCAGCATTTT.

The V gene is TRBV27, the J gene TRBJ2-1; no clear D gene. The CDR3 sequence is 16 residues long. V was pared by 5 bases and J by 0 bases, with 14 bases between. Per the germline V gene, CDR1 is MNHEY and CDR2 is SMNVEV (reference sequence). The CDR3 DNA sequence: TGTGCCAGCAGTCCGTCGGCGACGAGCTCCTACAATGAGCAGTTCTTC. Translation gives CASSPSATSSYNEQFF.

The rearrangement links TRBV6-2 or TRBV6-3 to TRBJ2-7, with 7 positions matching TRBD1. Trimming cost V 4 bases and J 3 bases; bases outside gene matches: 3. CDR3 size: 13 residues. From germline, CDR1 is MNHEY and CDR2 SVGEGT. This chain's CDR3 is CASSWDSYYEQYV. The CDR3 DNA is TGTGCCAGCAGTTGGGACAGTTACTACGAGCAGTACGTC.